This TCR beta chain was sequenced for a study of T-cell reconstitution after alpha-beta-depleted transplantation in children. Notes on the study in general: Recipient T cells and thymic progenitors that survived were the source of the high TCRbeta diversity seen at day 60 in some patients. Most T-cell counts and diversity one year after the transplant came from T cells that were newly produced. After transplant, at about two months, alpha-beta T cells were reportedly derived from several hundred expanded graft clones.

For TCRbeta, the library was prepared with unique molecular identifiers. One entry per CDR3 protein, called by TCRdb with MiXCR from the PCR reads. This repertoire shows tens of thousands of distinct CDR3 sequences, over 4.5% found once; its top ten account for approximately 19%. This clonotype was seen repeatedly, ten times or more. No antigen is known for it. V lost 2 bases to trimming and J lost 0 bases, with 11 bases between them. CDR3 size: 16 residues. From germline, CDR1 is SGHRS and CDR2 YFSETQ. Source: PBMCs, mostly from graft donor cells, taken 180 days after TCRalphabeta/CD19-depleted stem cell transplant. The clonotype comes from a boy under three years old who had a stem cell transplant for acute myeloid leukemia, so the T cells may come from the graft donor. This rearrangement joins TRBV5-1 to TRBJ1-4; unclear D gene. This CDR3 is CASSLWTVTTNEKLFF. The CDR3 DNA follows: TGCGCCAGCAGCTTATGGACGGTTACAACTAATGAAAAACTGTTTTTT.